This T cell receptor beta chain was identified in a study of shared clonotypes between healthy human individuals (dated by TCRdb to the early 2020s). Concerning the study at large: The cohort comprised a couple of women and a few men aged 18 to 49 years. Each donor's leukapheresis produced roughly between about 0.9 and 9.5 billion PBMCs. For each donor, CD4 naive and CD4 memory were each given three plates, CD8 naive was given two plates, and CD8 memory was given one plate. To increase sequencing depth and limit assay-specific biases, TCR repertoire library preparation and sequencing were carried out by different laboratories using diverse techniques. Blood TCR repertoires of a handful of healthy adults were deeply sequenced to estimate repertoire size and the extent of clonotype sharing between individuals. What the work shows at the level of the full study, not this receptor alone: Even with the large sequencing depth, rarefaction of the sorted-subset datasets indicated that sequencing was incomplete. Sampling was restricted to blood, and TCR repertoires in tissues likely differ from the TCR repertoires found in blood. Larger estimated clonotype richness was generally found for naive subsets than for memory subsets. Compared with non-shared clonotypes, the clonotypes found in all four sorted-subset donors had higher generation probabilities. Because the study included a small number of donors, the genetic and exposure-history diversity represented was limited. Based on pairwise subsampling, the degree of clonotype sharing among donors was expected to be affected by sequencing depth. When a handful of donors were compared, the shared fraction of clonotypes was roughly 4.8% for naive CD4, 3.5% to 4% for naive CD8, 2% to 2.5% for memory CD4, and 0.4% for memory CD8.

Using the deep immunoSEQ assay, multiplex PCR amplified TCR CDR3 regions from genomic DNA. For each cell subset, the extracted genomic DNA was distributed evenly across all wells of several immunoSEQ 96-well plates, and each plate served as one replicate. For sorted subsets, 200 to 250 ng of genomic DNA, equivalent to some 33,000 T cell genomes, went into each replicate PCR. The purified libraries were quantified using a Qubit 3.0 fluorometer, sized with a Bioanalyzer 2100, and then quantified again using the KAPA Library Quantification kit. A separate single-read 150-cycle Illumina NextSeq 550 flow cell was used to sequence each immunoSEQ 96-well plate. The study's own analysis went as follows. Because only junctional sequences without quality scores were contained in the immunoSEQ output, filtering matching that applied to full-length reads could not be performed. To assign V/J genes and CDR3, sequences were annotated against IMGT germline references using PyIR, a Python wrapper for IgBLAST v1.9. Reads with weak V/J assignments (E-value above 1e-6), missing CDR3, stop codons, out-of-frame junctions, or ambiguous translated residues were removed. V3J clonotypes were defined as sequences sharing the same inferred V gene, J gene, and CDR3 amino acid sequence. Percentage overlap between repertoires was calculated by dividing the number of shared unique clonotypes by the size of the smaller repertoire. RTK rarefaction, the Chao1 estimator, and Recon v2.1 estimates of unobserved clonotypes were used to assess repertoire richness. For all TCRbeta clonotypes obtained by the gDNA method from a handful of donors, generation probabilities were computed with OLGA. TCRdb mirrors the immuneACCESS table, restricted to in-frame sequences. Some clones are absent from its copies; in checked studies, under half trace to an unresolved V gene, and the reason for the others is unknown. V and J calls and clone size follow that table, whereas D and trimming were derived from the DNA. This sample comprises 2 million to 2.5 million clones, 90% to 97% of them detected only once. Together, the top ten hold around 0.13% of the sample.

As concerns this clone: The target of this receptor is not known. Per-base quality was not reported, and no clone a single base away is much larger than it.

Taken from the germline V gene, the CDR1 and CDR2 loops are SGHAT and FQNNGV. Trimming costs V 4 bases and J 0 bases, and their ends lie 22 bases apart. The CDR3 starts with the cysteine, ends with the phenylalanine, and has 18 residues. CDR3 DNA is the only sequence kept; it has 54 bases, read in frame from the first base. Healthy HIV-negative adults with no recently reported acute infections or vaccinations were included as donors. Only Caucasian adults living in Nashville, Tennessee, USA were represented among the donors. CD4+ T cells were enriched by magnetic negative selection; naive cells were then positively selected on CD45RA, and the negative fraction formed the memory subset. After blood collection by leukapheresis, PBMCs were isolated using Ficoll-Histopaque density gradient centrifugation and then cryopreserved in the vapor phase of liquid nitrogen. Analytical flow cytometry was used to check the purity and quantity of every magnetically sorted T cell population. Genomic DNA was isolated from every sorted fraction and measured by UV absorbance on a Nanodrop 2000c.

Recombination connected TRBV11-2 to TRBJ2-7, with TRBD1 tentatively as D gene (5 bases match). The clonotype originates from a man aged 18 to 35 in good health. The sequencing input was naive CD4+ T cells sorted from blood. Per the publication, the cell subset or site label means: CD45RA+ positively selected. The CDR3 protein: CASSSLTAVNIISYEQYF. The bases are TGTGCCAGCAGCTCTTTGACAGCAGTGAATATTATCTCCTACGAGCAGTACTTC.